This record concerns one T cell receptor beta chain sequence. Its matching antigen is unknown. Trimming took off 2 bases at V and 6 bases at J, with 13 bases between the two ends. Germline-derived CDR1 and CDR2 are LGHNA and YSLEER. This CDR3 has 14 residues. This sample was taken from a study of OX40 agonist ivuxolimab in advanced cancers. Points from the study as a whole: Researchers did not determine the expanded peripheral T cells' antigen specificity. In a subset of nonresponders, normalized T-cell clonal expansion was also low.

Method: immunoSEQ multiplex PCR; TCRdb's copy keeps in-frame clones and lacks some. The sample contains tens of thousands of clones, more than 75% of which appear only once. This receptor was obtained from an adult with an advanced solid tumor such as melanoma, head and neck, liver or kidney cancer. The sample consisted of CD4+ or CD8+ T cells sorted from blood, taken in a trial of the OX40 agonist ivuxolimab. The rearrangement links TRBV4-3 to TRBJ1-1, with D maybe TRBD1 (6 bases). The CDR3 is CASSQTGKGAEAFF. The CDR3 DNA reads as TGCGCCAGCAGCCAAACAGGGAAAGGAGCTGAAGCTTTCTTT.